This TCR beta chain is from a study of blood T cell repertoires in COVID-19. Germline loops: CDR1 LGHDT, CDR2 YNNKEL (reference sequence). The CDR3 is made up of 15 amino acids. Trimming took 1 base from V and 5 from J; bases not matched to a gene: 7. Using immunoSEQ multiplex PCR, the repertoire was profiled, and TCRdb retains in-frame clones only, with some absent. The sample has 130,000 or so clones, around 80% seen once. The specimen was peripheral blood. This receptor was identified in a woman aged 60 to 75 with acute or convalescent COVID-19. The chain employs TRBV3-1 (or the pseudogene TRBV3-2) and TRBJ1-2; 7 nucleotides align to TRBD1. The CDR3 sequence is CASSQVDRAVYGYTF. The CDR3 bases are TGTGCCAGCAGCCAAGTTGACAGGGCGGTTTATGGCTACACCTTC.